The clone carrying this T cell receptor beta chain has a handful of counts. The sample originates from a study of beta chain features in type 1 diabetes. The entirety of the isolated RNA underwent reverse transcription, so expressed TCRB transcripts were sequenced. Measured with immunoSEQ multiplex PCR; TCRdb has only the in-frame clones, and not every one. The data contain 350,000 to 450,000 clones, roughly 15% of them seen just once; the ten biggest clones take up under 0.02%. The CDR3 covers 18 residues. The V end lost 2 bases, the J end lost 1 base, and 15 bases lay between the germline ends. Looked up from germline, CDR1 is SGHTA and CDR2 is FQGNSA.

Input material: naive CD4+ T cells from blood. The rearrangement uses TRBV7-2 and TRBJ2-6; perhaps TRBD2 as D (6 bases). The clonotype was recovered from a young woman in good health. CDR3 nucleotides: TGTGCCAGCAGCTTATCTAGAGGGACTTATTCTGGGGCCAACGTCCTGACTTTC. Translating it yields CASSLSRGTYSGANVLTF.